The 13 T cell receptor beta chains below were found in one sample sequenced in a study of blood T cell repertoires in COVID-19 (dated by TCRdb to the early 2020s). Libraries came from the immunoSEQ multiplex PCR assay. In its TCRdb copy, this immuneACCESS table keeps in-frame sequences only and misses some clones. Where compared with another copy, unresolved V genes explain less than half of these, and the others have no known cause. Here the sample has just over 300,000 clones; nearly 90% occur a single time. Approximately 2% of the sample is taken by the ten largest. The specimen sequenced was peripheral blood. These receptors were collected from a woman aged 25 to 39 with COVID-19, enrolled during active disease.

V is TRBV28 and J is TRBJ2-1; D gene unclear. From germline, CDR1 is MDHEN and CDR2 SYDVKM. V lost 5 bases and J lost 9, with 8 bases in between. The CDR3 is 11 residues long. The CDR3 coding sequence is TGTGCCAGCAGTCTCTCTATTGAGCAGTTCTTC. It codes for CASSLSIEQFF.

This clone appeared a single time. The genes are TRBV5-5 and TRBJ2-7; D is undetermined. V shed 0 bases and J shed 3 bases, with 7 bases lying between them. This CDR3 spans 13 amino acids. The V gene's germline CDR1 is SGHKS and CDR2 YYEKEE (reference sequence). The CDR3 spells CASSLGLGYEQYV. The CDR3 nucleotides are TGTGCCAGCAGCTTGGGACTGGGCTACGAGCAGTACGTC.

This clone appeared once. The rearrangement uses TRBV2 and TRBJ1-5; 8 bases are a match to TRBD1. J was trimmed by 7 bases and V by 5 bases; bases with no gene match: 4. The CDR3 runs to 13 residues. The V gene's germline CDR1 is SNHLY and CDR2 FYNNEI. The CDR3 sequence: CASSSDREQPQHF. CDR3 DNA sequence: TGTGCCAGCAGTTCGGACAGGGAGCAGCCCCAGCATTTT.

The chain links TRBV18 to TRBJ2-7; 9 positions agree with TRBD1. V was clipped by 5 bases and J by 6 bases; unmatched bases: 8. This CDR3 has 14 amino acids. Germline lookup yields CDR1 KGHSH and CDR2 LQKENI. The CDR3 nucleotides are TGTGCCAGCTCAACTAGGACAGGGGTGGGCGAGCAGTACTTC. As protein: CASSTRTGVGEQYF.

The CDR3 DNA sequence: TGTGCCAGCAGCCAACCCGACAGGACTGCTTTCTTT. Translation: CASSQPDRTAFF. The chain employs TRBV3-1 (or the pseudogene TRBV3-2) and TRBJ1-1; D perhaps matches TRBD1 (6 bases). Germline V lookup: CDR1 LGHDT, CDR2 YNNKEL (reference sequence). The CDR3 is made up of 12 amino acids. V lost 2 bases and J lost 11, with 12 bases in between.

This clone occurred once. The rearrangement joins TRBV19 to TRBJ2-7, with 10 positions matching TRBD2. Per the germline V gene, CDR1 is LNHDA and CDR2 is SQIVND (reference sequence). This CDR3 has 17 amino acids. V trimming: 0 bases; J trimming: 2 bases; junction bases outside the gene matches: 7. The DNA of the CDR3 is TGTGCCAGTAGTATAGAAGTCGCTAGCGGGGGAACCTACGAGCAGTACTTC. Amino acid sequence: CASSIEVASGGTYEQYF.

V is TRBV6-6 and J is TRBJ1-5, with 9 bases aligning to TRBD1. From germline, CDR1 is MNHNY and CDR2 SVGAGI (reference sequence). There are 15 residues in the CDR3. V was pared by 6 bases and J by 4 bases, with 7 bases of the junction left unmatched. The CDR3 here is CASRRSDRGNQPQHF. As DNA, the CDR3 is TGTGCCAGCAGACGCTCGGACAGGGGAAATCAGCCCCAGCATTTT.

The chain couples TRBV21-1 to TRBJ2-7; TRBD1 is the table's D call and was not checked against the DNA. TRBV21-1 is listed as a pseudogene. There are 15 residues in the CDR3. The CDR3 DNA sequence: TGTGCCAGCAGCACGAGACAGGGTGGGGATTACGAGCAGTACGTC. Its translation is CASSTRQGGDYEQYV.

The V and J genes are TRBV19 and TRBJ1-5; D may be TRBD1 (5 bases). V dropped 0 bases and J dropped 7 bases, with 10 bases sitting between them. CDR3 size: 14 residues. Germline V lookup: CDR1 LNHDA, CDR2 SQIVND (reference sequence). CDR3 loop: CASSIDRGRQPQHF. Written as DNA, the CDR3 is TGTGCCAGTAGTATAGATCGGGGGAGACAGCCCCAGCATTTT.

The rearrangement joins TRBV4-3 to TRBJ1-5; possibly TRBD1 for D (5 bases). V lost 0 bases and J 3 bases, leaving 9 bases between the germline ends. Germline values: CDR1 LGHNA, CDR2 YSLEER. This CDR3 spans 15 amino acids. In nucleotides, the CDR3 is TGCGCCAGCAGCCAAGATGGAGGGGCCAATCAGCCCCAGCATTTT. It specifies CASSQDGGANQPQHF.

The V gene is TRBV27, the J gene TRBJ1-5; TRBD1 agrees at 8 bases. Trimming at V came to 6 bases and at J to 3 bases, leaving 4 bases not matched to a gene. From germline, CDR1 is MNHEY and CDR2 SMNVEV (reference sequence). The CDR3 runs to 14 residues. DNA for the CDR3: TGTGCCAGCAGGGGACAGGCCTACAATCAGCCCCAGCATTTT. This gives the protein CASRGQAYNQPQHF.

The chain recombines TRBV27 with TRBJ1-2; 11 bases align to TRBD1. The CDR3 runs 15 residues. After removal of 5 bases from V and 3 bases from J, the junction contained 5 bases not matched to a gene. Germline V gene lookup returns CDR1 MNHEY and CDR2 SMNVEV (reference sequence). The CDR3 DNA reads as TGTGCCAGCAGTCAGGGGACAGGGGGTTACTATGGCTACACCTTC. Amino acid sequence: CASSQGTGGYYGYTF.

This chain joins TRBV11-3 and TRBJ2-1; 10 bases are shared with TRBD2. CDR3 length equals 17 residues. V trimming: 1 base; J trimming: 5 bases; junction bases outside the gene matches: 8. Germline CDR1 reads SGHNT; CDR2 reads YENEEA. CDR3 loop: CASSLGRLAGTHNEQFF. Written as DNA, the CDR3 is TGTGCCAGCAGCTTAGGGAGACTAGCGGGTACGCACAATGAGCAGTTCTTC. Supplemented by reference TRBV11-3 and TRBJ2-1, the full variable domain reads EAGVVQSPRYKIIEKKQPVAFWCNPISGHNTLYWYLQNLGQGPELLIRYENEEAVDDSQLPKDRFSAERLKGVDSTLKIQPAELGDSAVYLCASSLGRLAGTHNEQFFGPGTRLTVL.